Detailed here is one T cell receptor (beta chain). Using immunoSEQ multiplex PCR, the repertoire was profiled, and TCRdb retains in-frame clones only, with some absent. Found here are 60,000 to 85,000 clones, roughly 80% of them singletons; the top ten hold 25% to 30%. This entry is derived from a study of T cell responses to AZD1222 COVID-19 vaccine. CDR1 MDHEN and CDR2 SYDVKM come from the germline V gene. This CDR3 region has 11 residues. Trimming left V 3 bases short and J 3 bases short, with 3 bases between. This sample comprised peripheral blood, obtained 28 days after the second dose of the MenACWY control vaccine. The chain links TRBV28 to TRBJ2-7, with no clear D. The source of this sequence is an adult who received the MenACWY meningococcal vaccine as a control. The CDR3 DNA sequence: TGTGCCAGCAGTTTCGACTACGAGCAGTACTTC. Encoded protein: CASSFDYEQYF.